The clone carrying this TCR beta chain turned up a few times. This record comes from a study of monozygotic twins with cystic fibrosis. The CDR3 extends over 13 amino acids. V lost 0 bases and J 9 bases, leaving 14 bases between the germline ends. Germline CDR1 reads GTSNPN; CDR2 reads SVGIG (reference sequence). The repertoire was sequenced with immunoSEQ multiplex PCR; TCRdb's copy has only in-frame clones and lacks some. Of 30,000 to 45,000 clones listed, 75% to 90% were seen once; the top ten hold around 1.7%. The chain joins TRBV30 to TRBJ1-2; a weak D match, TRBD1 (6 bases). The receptor comes from a girl aged 2 to 9 with cystic fibrosis. Sequenced input: blood. CDR3 sequence (DNA): TGTGCCTGGAGTGTAGAGGGGGGTCATAGCTACACCTTC. It yields the protein CAWSVEGGHSYTF.